Below are 23 T cell receptor beta chains sequenced from a single sample in a study of OX40 agonist ivuxolimab in advanced cancers. Generated by immunoSEQ multiplex PCR, the TCRdb table keeps only in-frame clones and is missing some. Here the sample spans 55,000 to 70,000 clones, about 86% being singletons. This specimen was CD4+ or CD8+ T cells sorted from blood, taken in a trial of the OX40 agonist ivuxolimab. These receptors were collected from an adult with an advanced solid tumor such as melanoma, head and neck, liver or kidney cancer.

The chain is built from TRBV4-1 and TRBJ2-5; 9 nucleotides align to TRBD2. CDR3 length: 16 residues. Trimming took 1 base from V and 2 from J; bases not matched to a gene: 5. The germline V gene has CDR1 MGHRA and CDR2 YSYEKL. This CDR3 is CASSQAQRGAQETQYF. The CDR3 DNA sequence: TGCGCCAGCAGCCAAGCCCAGCGGGGGGCACAAGAGACCCAGTACTTC.

The V call is TRBV19, the J call TRBJ2-7, with 11 positions matching TRBD2. The germline CDR1 and CDR2 sequences are LNHDA and SQIVND (reference sequence). The CDR3 is 12 residues long. V lost 9 bases to trimming and J lost 3 bases; unmatched junction nucleotides: 1. The CDR3 DNA sequence: TGTGCCAGCGGGACTAGCGGCTACGAGCAGTACTTC. Amino acid sequence: CASGTSGYEQYF.

This clone was seen only a few times. The V call is TRBV27, the J call TRBJ1-2; D may be TRBD1 (6 bases). Deletions cut 0 bases from V and 8 bases from J, with 16 bases between. Germline CDR1 MNHEY, CDR2 SMNVEV (reference sequence). CDR3 length: 15 amino acids. In DNA, the CDR3 is TGTGCCAGCAGTTTATCGAGGGGGGACTTGGGCGGCTACACCTTC. Translation gives CASSLSRGDLGGYTF.

The CDR3: CASSLGTRAQETQYF. The DNA for the CDR3 is TGTGCCAGCAGCTTAGGGACAAGGGCCCAAGAGACCCAGTACTTC. The chain is built from TRBV7-9 and TRBJ2-5, with D maybe TRBD1 (5 bases). Trimming took off 1 base at V and 1 base at J, with 10 bases between the two ends. The CDR3 has 15 residues. Germline V gene sequence: CDR1 SEHNR, CDR2 FQNEAQ (reference sequence).

This chain uses TRBV2 with TRBJ2-3; D might be TRBD2 (6 bases). CDR3 length equals 13 residues. The germline V gene has CDR1 SNHLY and CDR2 FYNNEI. V was pared by 7 bases and J by 2 bases, with 10 bases between. DNA of the CDR3: TGTGCCAGCAAGGGACTGAACACAGATACGCAGTATTTT. It codes for CASKGLNTDTQYF.

This clone was picked up one time. The V and J genes are TRBV2 and TRBJ1-2, with 10 bases fitting TRBD1. The V segment lost 8 bases and the J segment 4 bases; nucleotides outside the gene matches: 1. The CDR3 sequence is 12 residues long. CDR1 is SNHLY and CDR2 is FYNNEI in the germline V gene. CDR3 nucleotide sequence: TGTGCCAGCGGGACAGGGGCCTATGGCTACACCTTC. Amino acids: CASGTGAYGYTF.

This clone was seen only a few times. This sequence joins TRBV19 and TRBJ1-6, with D maybe TRBD1 (6 bases). The V gene lost 6 bases and the J gene lost 9 bases, with 15 bases spanning the gap. The CDR3 has 14 amino acids. CDR1 LNHDA and CDR2 SQIVND come from the germline V gene (reference sequence). CDR3 nucleotide sequence: TGTGCCAGTAGCGTTCGGGGGCGTCTTTCACCCCTCCACTTT. Its translation is CASSVRGRLSPLHF.

The V call is TRBV4-2, the J call TRBJ1-2, with D hard to call. This CDR3 is built from 15 residues. Germline V gene data show CDR1 as LGHNA and CDR2 as YNFKEQ. V was trimmed by 0 bases and J by 4 bases, leaving 12 bases between them. The CDR3 DNA follows: TGTGCCAGCAGCCAAGATCTTGGCGGTTTCTATGGCTACACCTTC. This sequence encodes CASSQDLGGFYGYTF.

Turning to this clone: Other DNA sequences from this sample encode an identical CDR3 as well. V gene TRBV7-9 combines with J gene TRBJ1-5; a weak D match, TRBD1 (5 bases). The CDR3 loop spans 13 amino acids. V lost 5 bases and J 4 bases, leaving 9 bases between the germline ends. Germline V gene lookup returns CDR1 SEHNR and CDR2 FQNEAQ (reference sequence). DNA for the CDR3: TGTGCCAGCAGCCAGGGTGGGAATCAGCCCCAGCATTTT. The encoded protein is CASSQGGNQPQHF.

The chain is built from TRBV19 and TRBJ1-6, with D possibly TRBD1 on 6 matching bases. Per the germline V gene, CDR1 is LNHDA and CDR2 is SQIVND (reference sequence). This CDR3 spans 13 amino acids. V was shortened by 6 bases and J by 6 bases, with 9 bases between the two germline ends. This CDR3 is CASRDSLNSPLHF. Here the CDR3 DNA reads TGTGCCAGTAGGGACAGTCTTAATTCACCCCTCCACTTT. The full variable domain, its missing parts supplied by reference TRBV19 and TRBJ1-6, is DGGITQSPKYLFRKEGQNVTLSCEQNLNHDAMYWYRQDPGQGLRLIYYSQIVNDFQKGDIAEGYSVSREKKESFPLTVTSAQKNPTAFYLCASRDSLNSPLHFGNGTRLTVT.

CDR3 nucleotide sequence: TGCGCCAGCAGCTTGGTAGGGTCCGCTGTCAGCTATGGCTACACCTTC. It yields the protein CASSLVGSAVSYGYTF. J is TRBJ1-2 and V is TRBV5-1; D is undetermined. Per germline, CDR1 SGHRS and CDR2 YFSETQ. V lost 0 bases, J lost 4 bases, and 16 bases lay in between. CDR3 size: 16 residues. Complete variable domain (other parts from reference TRBV5-1 and TRBJ1-2): KAGVTQTPRYLIKTRGQQVTLSCSPISGHRSVSWYQQTPGQGLQFLFEYFSETQRNKGNFPGRFSGRQFSNSRSEMNVSTLELGDSALYLCASSLVGSAVSYGYTFGSGTRLTVV.

The chain is built from TRBV21-1 and TRBJ1-6. TRBV21-1 is a pseudogene. CDR3 length: 16 amino acids. The CDR3 loop reads CASSKGRGGIPSPLHF. In nucleotides, the CDR3 is TGTGCCAGCAGCAAGGGGCGGGGTGGCATTCCCTCACCCCTCCACTTT.

The V gene is TRBV5-1, the J gene TRBJ2-2, with 11 bases identical to TRBD2. The CDR3 runs to 16 residues. The V gene's germline CDR1 is SGHRS and CDR2 YFSETQ. V dropped 4 bases and J dropped 6; count of bases not matched to a gene: 8. CDR3 DNA sequence: TGCGCCAGCAGCCCTGTAGCGGGGGGGACCTCCGGGGAGCTGTTTTTT. The encoded protein is CASSPVAGGTSGELFF. Using reference TRBV5-1 and TRBJ2-2 for the parts outside the CDR3, the full variable domain is KAGVTQTPRYLIKTRGQQVTLSCSPISGHRSVSWYQQTPGQGLQFLFEYFSETQRNKGNFPGRFSGRQFSNSRSEMNVSTLELGDSALYLCASSPVAGGTSGELFFGEGSRLTVL.

The rearrangement links TRBV7-9 to TRBJ1-5; D unclear. Trimming removed 5 bases at V and 10 bases at J, with 21 bases between. Germline CDR1 and CDR2: SEHNR and FQNEAQ (reference sequence). This CDR3 spans 15 amino acids. As DNA, the CDR3 is TGTGCCAGCAGCCCCCAGGCTGATGGGCCCTTTCCCCAGCATTTT. This translates into CASSPQADGPFPQHF.

The chain carries TRBV18 and TRBJ1-5; no clear D gene. This CDR3 is 13 amino acids long. CDR1 and CDR2 from the germline V gene are KGHSH and LQKENI. The V end was cut by 5 bases, the J end by 9 bases, with 14 bases between. The CDR3 spells CASSSGEYLPQHF. The CDR3 DNA reads as TGTGCCAGCTCATCCGGTGAATATCTGCCCCAGCATTTT.

The chain is built from TRBV13 and TRBJ2-5; no firm D call. CDR3 length: 11 residues. Trimming shortened V by 1 base and J by 3 bases, and 0 bases separated the two germline ends. CDR1 PRHDT and CDR2 FYEKMQ come from the germline V gene (reference sequence). CDR3 nucleotides: TGTGCCAGCAGCTTAGAAGAGACCCAGTACTTC. Encoded protein: CASSLEETQYF. Using reference TRBV13 and TRBJ2-5 for the parts outside the CDR3, the full variable domain is AAGVIQSPRHLIKEKRETATLKCYPIPRHDTVYWYQQGPGQDPQFLISFYEKMQSDKGSIPDRFSAQQFSDYHSELNMSSLELGDSALYFCASSLEETQYFGPGTRLLVL.

The chain uses TRBV6-1 and TRBJ1-5; TRBD1 matches 7 bases. The V and J ends lost 5 bases and 4 bases, in that order; junction bases with no gene match: 2. This CDR3 contains 13 residues. CDR1 and CDR2 from the germline V gene are MNHNS and SASEGT. In DNA, the CDR3 is TGTGCCAGCAGTCCACAGGGGAATCAGCCCCAGCATTTT. Its translation is CASSPQGNQPQHF.

This chain joins TRBV6-6 and TRBJ1-2, with D possibly matching TRBD1 (6 bases). CDR1 is MNHNY, CDR2 SVGAGI, per germline (reference sequence). Between the trimmed V and J ends, which lost 2 bases and 0 bases, there was a span of 13 bases. This CDR3 region has 16 residues. The CDR3 nucleotides read TGTGCCAGCAGTTACAGCCGGACAGAAGCTAACTATGGCTACACCTTC. Its protein is CASSYSRTEANYGYTF.

This clone was picked up one time. V is TRBV7-3 and J is TRBJ2-5, with 9 nucleotides matching TRBD1. Trimming took 0 bases from V and 5 from J; bases not matched to a gene: 4. This CDR3 comprises 15 residues. CDR1 and CDR2 from the germline V gene are SGHTA and FQGTGA. The CDR3 DNA sequence: TGTGCCAGCAGCTTAACCGGGACAGGGCAGGAGACCCAGTACTTC. Encoded protein: CASSLTGTGQETQYF.

This clone has more than one count but fewer than ten. The gene calls are TRBV7-9 and TRBJ1-2; no reliable D call. Germline assignment: CDR1 SEHNR and CDR2 FQNEAQ (reference sequence). The CDR3 totals 15 residues. Trimming took 5 bases from V and 4 from J, leaving 17 bases between them. As DNA, the CDR3 is TGTGCCAGCAGCCCTGCCTCCGACCTTGGCTATGGCTACACCTTC. This encodes CASSPASDLGYGYTF.

This clone was seen a single time. The rearrangement joins TRBV30 to TRBJ2-2; the match to TRBD1 covers 9 bases. Trimming took 3 bases from V and 7 from J; bases not matched to a gene: 6. Per the germline V gene, CDR1 is GTSNPN and CDR2 is SVGIG (reference sequence). CDR3 length: 14 residues. In DNA form, the CDR3 reads TGTGCCTGGAGACTAACAGGGGGCAACGGGGAGCTGTTTTTT. Amino acids: CAWRLTGGNGELFF.

This clone was detected a few times. The rearrangement joins TRBV18 to TRBJ2-2; 7 nucleotides agree with TRBD2. Germline V CDR1 and CDR2: KGHSH, LQKENI. After removal of 3 bases from V and 5 bases from J, the junction contained 6 bases not matched to a gene. The CDR3 is 15 amino acids. The DNA for the CDR3 is TGTGCCAGCTCACCGGAGCGGGGCCATACCGGGGAGCTGTTTTTT. Translation: CASSPERGHTGELFF.

A few counts support this clone. The chain couples TRBV9 to TRBJ2-2; D call uncertain. Trimming removed 5 bases from V and 0 bases from J, with 23 bases in between. This CDR3 region has 19 residues. Germline CDR1 and CDR2: SGDLS and YYNGEE. The CDR3 nucleotides are TGTGCCAGCAGTCCCCTCACCCGTGTATACAGCGCGAACACCGGGGAGCTGTTTTTT. Its protein is CASSPLTRVYSANTGELFF.